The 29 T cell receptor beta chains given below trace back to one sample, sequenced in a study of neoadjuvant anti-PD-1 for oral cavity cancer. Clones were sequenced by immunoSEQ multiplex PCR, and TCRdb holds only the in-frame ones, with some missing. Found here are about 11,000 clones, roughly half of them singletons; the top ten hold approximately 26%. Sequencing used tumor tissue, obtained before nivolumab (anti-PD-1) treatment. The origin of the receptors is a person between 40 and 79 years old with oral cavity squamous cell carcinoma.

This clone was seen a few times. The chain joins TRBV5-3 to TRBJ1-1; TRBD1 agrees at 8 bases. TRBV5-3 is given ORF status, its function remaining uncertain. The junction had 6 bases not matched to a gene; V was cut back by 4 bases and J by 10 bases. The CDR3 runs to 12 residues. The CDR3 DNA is TGTGCCAGAAGCCCAGGGGGCCAAGGAGCTTTCTTT. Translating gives CARSPGGQGAFF.

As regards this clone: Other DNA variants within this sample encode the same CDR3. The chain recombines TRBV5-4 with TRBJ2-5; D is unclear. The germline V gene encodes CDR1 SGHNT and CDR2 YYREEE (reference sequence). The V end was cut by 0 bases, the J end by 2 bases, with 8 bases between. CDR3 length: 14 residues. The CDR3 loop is CASSLAGTQETQYF. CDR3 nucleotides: TGTGCCAGCAGCTTGGCGGGTACTCAAGAGACCCAGTACTTC.

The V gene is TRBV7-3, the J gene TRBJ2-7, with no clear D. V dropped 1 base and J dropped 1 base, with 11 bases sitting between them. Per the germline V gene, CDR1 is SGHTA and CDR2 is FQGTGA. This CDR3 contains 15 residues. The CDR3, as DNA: TGTGCCAGCAGCTTAAATTCGGAAGGATCCTACGAGCAGTACTTC. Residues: CASSLNSEGSYEQYF.

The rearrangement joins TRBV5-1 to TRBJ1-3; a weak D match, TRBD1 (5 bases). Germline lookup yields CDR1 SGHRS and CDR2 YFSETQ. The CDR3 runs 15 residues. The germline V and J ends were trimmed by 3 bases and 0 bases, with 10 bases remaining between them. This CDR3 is CASSWDRGSGNTIYF. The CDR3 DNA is TGCGCCAGCAGCTGGGACCGGGGCTCTGGAAACACCATATATTTT.

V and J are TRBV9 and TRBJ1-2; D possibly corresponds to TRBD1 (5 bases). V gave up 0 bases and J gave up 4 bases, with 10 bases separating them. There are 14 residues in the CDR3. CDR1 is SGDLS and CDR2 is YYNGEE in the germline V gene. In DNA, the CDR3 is TGTGCCAGCAGCGTAGAGGCAGGGAGCTATGGCTACACCTTC. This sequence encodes CASSVEAGSYGYTF.

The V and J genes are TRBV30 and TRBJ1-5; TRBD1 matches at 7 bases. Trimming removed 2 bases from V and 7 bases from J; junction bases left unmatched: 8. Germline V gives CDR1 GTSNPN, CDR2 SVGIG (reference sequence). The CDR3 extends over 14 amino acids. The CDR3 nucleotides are TGTGCCTGGAGTTCGACAGGGTTAAGGCAGCCCCAGCATTTT. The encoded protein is CAWSSTGLRQPQHF.

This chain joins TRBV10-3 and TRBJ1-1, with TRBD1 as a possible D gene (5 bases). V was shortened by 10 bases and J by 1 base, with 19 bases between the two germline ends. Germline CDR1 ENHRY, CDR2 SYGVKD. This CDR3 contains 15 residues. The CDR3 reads CATTPNSGENTEAFF. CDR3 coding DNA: TGTGCCACTACCCCCAACTCGGGGGAGAACACTGAAGCTTTCTTT.

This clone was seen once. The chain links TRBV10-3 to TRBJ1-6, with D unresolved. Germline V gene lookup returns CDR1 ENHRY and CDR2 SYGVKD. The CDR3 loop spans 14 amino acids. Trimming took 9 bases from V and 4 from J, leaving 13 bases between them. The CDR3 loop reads CAIQQVMYNSPLHF. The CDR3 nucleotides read TGTGCCATACAACAAGTCATGTATAATTCACCCCTCCACTTT.

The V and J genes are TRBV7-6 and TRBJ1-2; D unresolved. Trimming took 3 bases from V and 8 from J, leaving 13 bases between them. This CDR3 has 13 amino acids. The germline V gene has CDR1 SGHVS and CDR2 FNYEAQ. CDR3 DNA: TGTGCCAGCAGCTTGACGGAGACGGGGGGCTACACCTTC. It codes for CASSLTETGGYTF.

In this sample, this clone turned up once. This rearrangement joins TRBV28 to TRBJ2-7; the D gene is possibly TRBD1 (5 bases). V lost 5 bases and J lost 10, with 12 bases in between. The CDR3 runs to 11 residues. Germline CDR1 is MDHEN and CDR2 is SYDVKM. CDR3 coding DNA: TGTGCCAGCAGTCTCAGGGTCAGTCAGTACTTC. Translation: CASSLRVSQYF.

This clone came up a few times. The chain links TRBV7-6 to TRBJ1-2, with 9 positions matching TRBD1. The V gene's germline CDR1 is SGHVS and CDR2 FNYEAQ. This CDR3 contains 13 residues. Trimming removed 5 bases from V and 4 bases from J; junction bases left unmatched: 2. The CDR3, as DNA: TGTGCCAGCAGCCGGGGACAGGGCTATGGCTACACCTTC. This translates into CASSRGQGYGYTF.

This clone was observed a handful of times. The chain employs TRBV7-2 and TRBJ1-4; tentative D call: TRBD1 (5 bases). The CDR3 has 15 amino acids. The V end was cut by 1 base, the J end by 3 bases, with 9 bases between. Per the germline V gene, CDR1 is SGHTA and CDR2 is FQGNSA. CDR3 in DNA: TGTGCCAGCAGCTTAGTTGGGGCAGCTAATGAAAAACTGTTTTTT. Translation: CASSLVGAANEKLFF.

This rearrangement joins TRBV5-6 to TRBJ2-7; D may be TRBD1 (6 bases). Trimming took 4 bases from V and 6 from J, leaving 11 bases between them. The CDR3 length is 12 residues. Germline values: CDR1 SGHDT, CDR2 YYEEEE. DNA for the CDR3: TGTGCCAGCAGCACATCCAGGGGCGAGCAGTACTTC. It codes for CASSTSRGEQYF.

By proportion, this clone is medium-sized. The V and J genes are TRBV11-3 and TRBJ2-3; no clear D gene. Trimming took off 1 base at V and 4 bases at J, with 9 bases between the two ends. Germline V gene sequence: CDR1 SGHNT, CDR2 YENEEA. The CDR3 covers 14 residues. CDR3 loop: CASSLGGRSDTQYF. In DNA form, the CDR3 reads TGTGCCAGCAGCTTAGGCGGACGGTCAGATACGCAGTATTTT. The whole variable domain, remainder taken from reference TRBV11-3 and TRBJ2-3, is EAGVVQSPRYKIIEKKQPVAFWCNPISGHNTLYWYLQNLGQGPELLIRYENEEAVDDSQLPKDRFSAERLKGVDSTLKIQPAELGDSAVYLCASSLGGRSDTQYFGPGTRLTVL.

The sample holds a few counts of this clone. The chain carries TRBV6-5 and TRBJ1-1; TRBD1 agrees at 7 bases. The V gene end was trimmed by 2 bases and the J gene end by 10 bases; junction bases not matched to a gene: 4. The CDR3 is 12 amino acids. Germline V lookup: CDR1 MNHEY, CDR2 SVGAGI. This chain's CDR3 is CASSYAGGRAFF. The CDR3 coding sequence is TGTGCCAGCAGTTACGCAGGGGGGAGAGCTTTCTTT.

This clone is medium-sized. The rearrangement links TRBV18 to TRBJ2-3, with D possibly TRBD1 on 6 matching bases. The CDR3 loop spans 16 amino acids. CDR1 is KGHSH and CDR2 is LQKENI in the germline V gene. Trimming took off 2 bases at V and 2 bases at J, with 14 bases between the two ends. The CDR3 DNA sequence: TGTGCCAGCTCACCATACAGGGATTCGGTCACAGATACGCAGTATTTT. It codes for CASSPYRDSVTDTQYF.

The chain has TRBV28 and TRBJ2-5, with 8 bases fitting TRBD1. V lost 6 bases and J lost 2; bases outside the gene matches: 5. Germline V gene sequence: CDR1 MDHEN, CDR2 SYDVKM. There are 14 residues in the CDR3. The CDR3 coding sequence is TGTGCCAGCAGCATCGGACAGGGACAAGAGACCCAGTACTTC. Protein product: CASSIGQGQETQYF.

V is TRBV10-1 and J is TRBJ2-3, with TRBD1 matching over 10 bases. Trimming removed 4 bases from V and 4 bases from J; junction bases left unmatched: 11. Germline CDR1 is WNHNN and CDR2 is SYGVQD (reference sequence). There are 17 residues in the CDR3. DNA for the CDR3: TGCGCCAGCAGTGCGCAGCCACCGGGACAGGGGTCAGATACGCAGTATTTT. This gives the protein CASSAQPPGQGSDTQYF.

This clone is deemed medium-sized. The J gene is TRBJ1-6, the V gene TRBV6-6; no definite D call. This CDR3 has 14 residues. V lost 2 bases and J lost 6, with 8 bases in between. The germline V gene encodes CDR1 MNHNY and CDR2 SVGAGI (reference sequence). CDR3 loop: CASSYAASNSPLHF. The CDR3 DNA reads TGTGCCAGCAGTTACGCAGCAAGTAATTCACCCCTCCACTTT.

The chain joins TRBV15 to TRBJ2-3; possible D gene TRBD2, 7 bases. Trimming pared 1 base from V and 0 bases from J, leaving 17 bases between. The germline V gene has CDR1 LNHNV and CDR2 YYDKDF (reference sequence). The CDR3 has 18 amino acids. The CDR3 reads CATSRGGAGATSTDTQYF. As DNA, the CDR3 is TGTGCCACCAGCAGAGGAGGGGCGGGGGCCACTAGCACAGATACGCAGTATTTT.

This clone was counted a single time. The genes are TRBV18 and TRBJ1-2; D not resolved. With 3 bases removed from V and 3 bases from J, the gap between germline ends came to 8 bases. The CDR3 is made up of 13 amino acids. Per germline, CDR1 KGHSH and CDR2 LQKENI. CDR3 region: CASSPAGDYGYTF. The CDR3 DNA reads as TGTGCCAGCTCACCGGCAGGAGACTATGGCTACACCTTC.

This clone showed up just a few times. Written as DNA, the CDR3 is TGTGCCAGCAGCTCCGGCAGGGTGACCATGAACACTGAAGCTTTCTTT. This gives the protein CASSSGRVTMNTEAFF. This sequence joins TRBV7-3 and TRBJ1-1; a possible D gene is TRBD1 (5 bases). The CDR3 spans 16 residues. Germline CDR1 reads SGHTA; CDR2 reads FQGTGA. Trimming removed 4 bases from V and 0 bases from J, with 15 bases in between.

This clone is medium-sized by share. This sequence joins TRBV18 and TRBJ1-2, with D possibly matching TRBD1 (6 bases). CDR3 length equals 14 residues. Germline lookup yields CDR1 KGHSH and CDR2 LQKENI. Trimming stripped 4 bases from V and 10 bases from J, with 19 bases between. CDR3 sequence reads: CASSQDSQGRDYTF. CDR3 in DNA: TGTGCCAGCTCACAGGACTCACAGGGTAGAGACTACACCTTC.

Here the CDR3 DNA reads TGTGCCAGCAGAAGGGGCGGCGGGGAGCTGTTTTTT. Its protein is CASRRGGGELFF. V usage is TRBV7-9 and J usage is TRBJ2-2; D may be TRBD1 (5 bases). CDR1 is SEHNR and CDR2 is FQNEAQ in the germline V gene (reference sequence). Trimming took 6 bases from V and 7 from J, leaving 9 bases between them. The CDR3 consists of 12 residues.

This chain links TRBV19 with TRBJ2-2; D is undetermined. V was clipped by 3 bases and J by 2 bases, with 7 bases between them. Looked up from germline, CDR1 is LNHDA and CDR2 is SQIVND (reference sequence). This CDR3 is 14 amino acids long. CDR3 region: CASSINRNTGELFF. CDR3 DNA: TGTGCCAGTAGTATTAATAGAAACACCGGGGAGCTGTTTTTT.

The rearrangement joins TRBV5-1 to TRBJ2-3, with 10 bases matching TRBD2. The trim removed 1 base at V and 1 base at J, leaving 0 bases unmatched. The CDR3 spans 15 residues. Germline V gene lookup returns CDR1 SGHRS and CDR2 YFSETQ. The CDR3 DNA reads TGCGCCAGCAGCTTGACTAGCGGGGGCACAGATACGCAGTATTTT. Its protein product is CASSLTSGGTDTQYF.

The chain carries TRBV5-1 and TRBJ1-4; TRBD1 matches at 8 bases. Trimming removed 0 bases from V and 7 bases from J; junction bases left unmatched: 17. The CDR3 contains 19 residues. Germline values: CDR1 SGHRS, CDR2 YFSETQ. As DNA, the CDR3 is TGCGCCAGCAGCTTGGACCCCAGGGGGCAAAGATCCTGGGGTGAAAAACTGTTTTTT. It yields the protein CASSLDPRGQRSWGEKLFF.

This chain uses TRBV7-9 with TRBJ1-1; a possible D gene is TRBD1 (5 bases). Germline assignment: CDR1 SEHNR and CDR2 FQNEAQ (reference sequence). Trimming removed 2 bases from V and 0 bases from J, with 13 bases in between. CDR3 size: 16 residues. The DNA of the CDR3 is TGTGCCAGCAGCTTACGGGTGGGGGAAATGAACACTGAAGCTTTCTTT. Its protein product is CASSLRVGEMNTEAFF. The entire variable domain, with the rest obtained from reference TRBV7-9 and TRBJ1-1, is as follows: DTGVSQNPRHKITKRGQNVTFRCDPISEHNRLYWYRQTLGQGPEFLTYFQNEAQLEKSRLLSDRFSAERPKGSFSTLEIQRTEQGDSAMYLCASSLRVGEMNTEAFFGQGTRLTVV.

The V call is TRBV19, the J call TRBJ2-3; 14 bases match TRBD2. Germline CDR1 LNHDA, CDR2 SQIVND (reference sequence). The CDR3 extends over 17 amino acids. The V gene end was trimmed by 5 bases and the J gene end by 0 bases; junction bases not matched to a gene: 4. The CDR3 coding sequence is TGTGCCAGTAGTCTCTGGACTAGCGGGGGGAGCACAGATACGCAGTATTTT. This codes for CASSLWTSGGSTDTQYF. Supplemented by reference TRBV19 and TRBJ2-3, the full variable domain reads DGGITQSPKYLFRKEGQNVTLSCEQNLNHDAMYWYRQDPGQGLRLIYYSQIVNDFQKGDIAEGYSVSREKKESFPLTVTSAQKNPTAFYLCASSLWTSGGSTDTQYFGPGTRLTVL.